The sample holds many counts of the clone carrying this T cell receptor (beta chain). Its antigen remains unidentified. This entry belongs to a study of identical twins. Study-wide results and caveats: In drawing conclusions, the study used cross-sectional statistical analysis and did not follow the same donors. For out-of-frame alpha sequences shared by twins, low generation probability was in excess. Cord blood's abundant beta clonotypes had fewer insertions, unlike memory repertoires.

One entry per CDR3 protein results from TCRdb running MiXCR on the 5' RACE reads. The table lists about 220,000 distinct CDR3 sequences, more than 6.5% of them singletons. Trimming removed 5 bases from V and 1 base from J; junction bases left unmatched: 2. This CDR3 spans 15 amino acids. CDR1 SGHTA and CDR2 FQGNSA come from the germline V gene. These sequences were also reported in another study, on yellow fever vaccine responses in identical twins.

The chain carries TRBV7-2 and TRBJ1-5, with 10 positions matching TRBD1. This clonotype was sampled from a woman under 30 in good health. Sequencing input: memory (CD45RO+) T cells sorted from blood. The CDR3 sequence: CASSPDRGSNQPQHF. The CDR3 nucleotides are TGTGCCAGCAGCCCGGACAGGGGGAGCAATCAGCCCCAGCATTTT.